This T cell receptor (beta chain) was found in a study of blood T cell repertoires in COVID-19. Overall study: The study drew acute and convalescent COVID-19 samples from the United States, Italy and Spain. T cells, B-cell-depleted T cells, or PBMCs provided the cDNA or gDNA that served as material.

Germline CDR1 is LNHDA and CDR2 is SQIVND (reference sequence). This CDR3 has 16 amino acids. Trimming removed 2 bases from V and 4 bases from J; junction bases left unmatched: 7. This table comes from immunoSEQ multiplex PCR, and its TCRdb copy is limited to in-frame clones, with some not included. The data show about 91,000 clones, with more than 75% seen just once and about 5% held by the top ten. The genes are TRBV19 and TRBJ2-1; TRBD2 matches at 8 bases. The specimen sequenced was peripheral blood. The sequence derives from a woman older than 75 with active COVID-19. This chain's CDR3 is CASSIKAGGGYNEQFF. For the CDR3, the DNA is TGTGCCAGTAGTATAAAGGCGGGAGGAGGATACAATGAGCAGTTCTTC.